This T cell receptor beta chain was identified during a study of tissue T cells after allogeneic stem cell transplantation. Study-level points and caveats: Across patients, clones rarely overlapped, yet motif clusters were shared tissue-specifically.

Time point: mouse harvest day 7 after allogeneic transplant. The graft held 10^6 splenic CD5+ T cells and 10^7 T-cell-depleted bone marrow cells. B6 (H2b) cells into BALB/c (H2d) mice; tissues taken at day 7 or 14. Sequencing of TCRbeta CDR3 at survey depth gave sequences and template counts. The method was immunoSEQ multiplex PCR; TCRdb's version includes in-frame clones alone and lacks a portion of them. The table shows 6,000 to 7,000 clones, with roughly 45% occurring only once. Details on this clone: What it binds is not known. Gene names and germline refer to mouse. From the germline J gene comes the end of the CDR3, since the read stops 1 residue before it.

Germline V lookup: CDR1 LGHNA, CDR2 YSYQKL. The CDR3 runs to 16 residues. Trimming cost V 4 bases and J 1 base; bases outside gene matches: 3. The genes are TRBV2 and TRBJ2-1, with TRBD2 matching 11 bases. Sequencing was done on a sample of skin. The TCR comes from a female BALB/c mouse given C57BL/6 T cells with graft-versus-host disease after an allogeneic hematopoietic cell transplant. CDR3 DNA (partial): TGTGCCAGCAGCCCGACTGGGGGGGGGAACTATGCTGAGCAGTTC. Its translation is CASSPTGGGNYAEQF. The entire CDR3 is CASSPTGGGNYAEQFF.